The clone carrying this T cell receptor beta chain was counted once. Its antigen is still unknown. These data are taken from a study of cytomegalovirus exposure and HLA in healthy donors. Notes on the study in general: Information on immune exposure was restricted to one variable (CMV serostatus). As a later analysis showed, several of the most significant clusters appeared to be linked to common viral pathogens.

The study sampled nominally healthy donors, though unrecorded immune exposures were likely. After removal of 5 bases from V and 6 bases from J, the junction contained 7 bases not matched to a gene. The germline gives CDR1 MNHEY, CDR2 SVGAGI. There are 15 residues in the CDR3. Both 60 Vbeta primers and 13 Jbeta primers went into the PCR. TCRdb keeps only in-frame clones here, not all; method: immunoSEQ multiplex PCR. The profile shows about 160,000 clones, approximately 78% of them singletons. This clonotype was sampled from a woman between 18 and 29 years old in good health and CMV-seronegative. Sequencing was done on a sample of PBMCs. The J gene is TRBJ2-7, the V gene TRBV6-5, with 13 bases aligning to TRBD2. CDR3 nucleotides: TGTGCCAGCAGTCCCGGACTAGCGGGAGTGAGCGAGCAGTACTTC. Amino acids: CASSPGLAGVSEQYF.